The present T cell receptor beta chain was sequenced within a study of vaccination and CD4 T cells after COVID-19. Findings of the study overall: Reactive clone data from convalescent patients indicated a median of roughly 86% appearing only post-vaccination.

Indicated time point: late sampling 161 to 241 days after vaccination in three convalescent patients. The treatment denotes: approximately 9-day PBMC culture with coronavirus spike peptide pools or control peptides (ViraFEST assay). Oncomine TCR Beta short-read sequencing was applied to DNA from cultured CD4+ T cells. TCRdb called the PCR reads again in MiXCR, with one record for every CDR3 protein. Here the sample spans about 17,000 distinct CDR3 sequences, about 50% being singletons. As regards this clonotype: Its specificity is unknown.

With 8 bases removed from V and 4 bases from J, the gap between germline ends came to 16 bases. CDR1 ENHRY and CDR2 SYGVKD come from the germline V gene. The CDR3 extends over 14 amino acids. The chain employs TRBV10-3 and TRBJ2-3; D is possibly TRBD2 (6 bases). Source: CD4+ T cells from blood, cultured in vitro, taken about 7 months after SARS-CoV-2 vaccination. The receptor was derived from a human donor who had recovered from COVID-19. CDR3 amino acids: CAIGRTMGADTQYF. The CDR3 nucleotides read TGTGCCATCGGGAGGACCATGGGCGCAGATACGCAGTATTTT.